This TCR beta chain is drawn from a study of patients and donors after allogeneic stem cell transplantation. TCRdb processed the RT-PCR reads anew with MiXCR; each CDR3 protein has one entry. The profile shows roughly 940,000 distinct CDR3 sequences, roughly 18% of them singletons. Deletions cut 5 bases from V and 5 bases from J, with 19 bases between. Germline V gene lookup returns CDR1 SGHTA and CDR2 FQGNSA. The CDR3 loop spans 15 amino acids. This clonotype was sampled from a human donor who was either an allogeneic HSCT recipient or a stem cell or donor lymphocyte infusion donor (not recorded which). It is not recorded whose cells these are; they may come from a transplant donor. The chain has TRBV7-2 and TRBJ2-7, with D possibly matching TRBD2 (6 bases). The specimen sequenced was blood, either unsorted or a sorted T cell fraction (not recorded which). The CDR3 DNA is TGTGCCAGCAGCACCAGATGGGGGGAGAGCGACGAGCAGTACTTC. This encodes CASSTRWGESDEQYF. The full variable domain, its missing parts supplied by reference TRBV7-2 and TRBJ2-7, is GAGVSQSPSNKVTEKGKDVELRCDPISGHTALYWYRQSLGQGLEFLIYFQGNSAPDKSGLPSDRFSAERTGGSVSTLTIQRTQQEDSAVYLCASSTRWGESDEQYFGPGTRLTVT.